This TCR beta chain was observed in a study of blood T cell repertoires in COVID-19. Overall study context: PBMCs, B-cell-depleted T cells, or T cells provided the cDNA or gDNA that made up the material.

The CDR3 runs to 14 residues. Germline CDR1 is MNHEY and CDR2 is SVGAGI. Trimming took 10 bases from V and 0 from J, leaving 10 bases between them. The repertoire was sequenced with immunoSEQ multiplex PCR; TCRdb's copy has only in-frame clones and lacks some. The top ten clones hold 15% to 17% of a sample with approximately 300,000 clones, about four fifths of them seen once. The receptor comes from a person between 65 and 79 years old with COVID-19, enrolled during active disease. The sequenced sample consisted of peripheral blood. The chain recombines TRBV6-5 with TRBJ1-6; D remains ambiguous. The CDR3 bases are TGTGCCACCACCCCGAGCTCCTATAATTCACCCCTCCACTTT. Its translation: CATTPSSYNSPLHF.